The 26 T cell receptor beta chains reported below all come from one sample, sequenced in a study of metastatic and nonmetastatic thyroid tumors. No treatment of any kind had been given to any patient before thyroid surgery. TCRdb reanalyzed the PCR reads with MiXCR. The profile covers 20,000 to 25,000 clones, with about a fifth appearing a single time and 25% to 35% taken by the ten largest. Sequencing was carried out using blood. These receptors were obtained from a female donor with papillary thyroid cancer or a benign thyroid nodule (not recorded which). Some clones in this sample may be carry-over from other donors' samples.

This clone was recorded at least ten times. J is TRBJ1-1 and V is TRBV20-1; D uncertain. The germline V gene encodes CDR1 DFQATT and CDR2 SNEGSKA (reference sequence). This CDR3 is 12 amino acids long. The V gene lost 0 bases and the J gene lost 5 bases, with 7 bases spanning the gap. CDR3 coding DNA: TGCAGTGCTAGAGACGTTAGAACTGAAGCTTTCTTT. It codes for CSARDVRTEAFF.

By sample fraction, this clone is medium-sized. This chain links TRBV20-1 with TRBJ2-3; TRBD2 matches at 9 bases. V lost 0 bases and J lost 5; bases outside the gene matches: 18. The CDR3 is 19 amino acids. Germline assignment: CDR1 DFQATT and CDR2 SNEGSKA (reference sequence). Here the CDR3 DNA reads TGCAGTGCTAGAGATCAAGTGGCCTTAATAGCGGGAGATAAAGATACGCAGTATTTT. It translates to CSARDQVALIAGDKDTQYF.

This clone has a count of ten or more. V is TRBV28 and J is TRBJ2-7, with a weak D call TRBD1 (5 bases). The CDR3 has 14 amino acids. V was trimmed by 3 bases and J by 3 bases, leaving 12 bases between them. From germline, CDR1 is MDHEN and CDR2 SYDVKM. The CDR3: CASSFYRTLYEQYF. CDR3 coding DNA: TGTGCCAGCAGTTTTTACAGGACCCTCTACGAGCAGTACTTC. Looking up the rest from reference TRBV28 and TRBJ2-7 gives the full variable domain: DVKVTQSSRYLVKRTGEKVFLECVQDMDHENMFWYRQDPGLGLRLIYFSYDVKMKEKGDIPEGYSVSREKKERFSLILESASTNQTSMYLCASSFYRTLYEQYFGPGTRLTVT.

The chain employs TRBV10-3 and TRBJ2-5; 10 bases map to TRBD2. Germline V gene lookup returns CDR1 ENHRY and CDR2 SYGVKD. CDR3 size: 18 residues. V shed 4 bases and J 1 base; nucleotides not matched to a gene: 12. The DNA for the CDR3 is TGTGCCATCAGTGGGCGGAGACTAGCGGGCGGGACCCAAGAGACCCAGTACTTC. The encoded protein is CAISGRRLAGGTQETQYF.

The sample holds many counts of this clone. CDR3 coding DNA: TGTGCCAGCAGTCTGGGCGGTTGGCGTGGGAACATTCAGTACTTC. Translation gives CASSLGGWRGNIQYF. The V and J genes are TRBV6-1 and TRBJ2-4, with D hard to call. With 5 bases removed from V and 7 bases from J, the gap between germline ends came to 18 bases. There are 15 residues in the CDR3. CDR1 MNHNS and CDR2 SASEGT come from the germline V gene.

This clone is a singleton in its sample. This chain joins TRBV12-3 or TRBV12-4 and TRBJ1-1; 10 positions agree with TRBD1. Trimming took 6 bases from V and 2 from J; bases not matched to a gene: 6. The CDR3 spans 15 residues. CDR3 DNA sequence: TGTGCCAGCAGGGAGACAGGGGGCGGAAACACTGAAGCTTTCTTT. Translating gives CASRETGGGNTEAFF.

This clone was detected many times. The chain employs TRBV4-3 and TRBJ2-7; D ambiguous. The CDR3 runs to 15 residues. The V gene's germline CDR1 is LGHNA and CDR2 YSLEER. Trimming pared 1 base from V and 4 bases from J, leaving 14 bases between. This CDR3 reads CASSQGASASYEQYF. CDR3 bases: TGCGCCAGCAGCCAAGGGGCATCTGCTTCTTACGAGCAGTACTTC.

In this sample, this clone turned up a few times. The V and J genes are TRBV2 and TRBJ2-3; TRBD2 matches 9 bases. The ends lost 8 bases at V and 2 bases at J; junction bases unmatched: 8. This CDR3 has 15 amino acids. The germline CDR1 and CDR2 sequences are SNHLY and FYNNEI. CDR3 region: CASEGAGGHTDTQYF. The CDR3 DNA reads TGTGCCAGCGAGGGAGCGGGGGGCCACACAGATACGCAGTATTTT.

At least ten counts were recorded for this clone. V and J are TRBV27 and TRBJ2-7, with D maybe TRBD1 (6 bases). The CDR3 has 15 amino acids. Germline-derived CDR1 and CDR2 are MNHEY and SMNVEV (reference sequence). Trimming cost V 7 bases and J 6 bases, with 22 bases left between them. DNA of the CDR3: TGTGCCAGCAAGAGGAGTGGGACATCCCCCCTCGAGCAGTACTTC. Protein sequence: CASKRSGTSPLEQYF.

This clone was seen repeatedly, ten times or more. The chain uses TRBV12-3 or TRBV12-4 and TRBJ2-7; 11 bases match TRBD2. The V segment lost 1 base and the J segment 2 bases; nucleotides outside the gene matches: 13. The CDR3 sequence is 19 residues long. The CDR3 bases are TGTGCCAGCAGTTTAGGGGGGGAGTTGGGGACTAGCGGAGCCTACGAGCAGTACTTC. Translated: CASSLGGELGTSGAYEQYF.

This clone has at least ten counts. The chain uses TRBV9 and TRBJ1-2; no clear D. Looked up from germline, CDR1 is SGDLS and CDR2 is YYNGEE. The V end lost 0 bases, the J end lost 8 bases, and 11 bases lay between the germline ends. The CDR3 is made up of 13 amino acids. The CDR3 DNA reads TGTGCCAGCAGCGTAGCCACCCTCCTGGGCTACACCTTC. Protein: CASSVATLLGYTF.

The genes are TRBV24-1 and TRBJ1-1; D unclear. The CDR3 totals 12 residues. Germline assignment: CDR1 KGHDR and CDR2 SFDVKD. With 4 bases removed from V and 3 bases from J, the gap between germline ends came to 5 bases. The CDR3 here is CATSDRDTEAFF. The DNA of the CDR3 is TGTGCCACCAGTGACAGAGACACTGAAGCTTTCTTT.

The J gene is TRBJ2-1, the V gene TRBV5-1; the match to TRBD2 covers 7 bases. CDR1 and CDR2 from the germline V gene are SGHRS and YFSETQ. CDR3 size: 14 residues. J was trimmed by 8 bases and V by 4 bases; bases with no gene match: 9. CDR3 coding DNA: TGCGCCAGCAGCCCGAGGGAGGGGTTCGATGAGCAGTTCTTC. Translating it yields CASSPREGFDEQFF.

This chain connects TRBV5-1 to TRBJ2-3; D gene uncertain. The CDR3 is 17 amino acids. V lost 9 bases and J lost 0, with 23 bases in between. CDR1 and CDR2 (germline): SGHRS, YFSETQ. CDR3 bases: TGCGCCACCCATCGTCCTTCGGTTAGGATAAGCACAGATACGCAGTATTTT. It codes for CATHRPSVRISTDTQYF.

This clone was seen repeatedly, ten times or more. The chain uses TRBV20-1 and TRBJ2-3, with 16 bases fitting TRBD2. Germline V CDR1 and CDR2: DFQATT, SNEGSKA (reference sequence). V shed 8 bases, J shed 1 base, and the junction held 6 bases outside the gene matches. This CDR3 is 16 amino acids long. Written as DNA, the CDR3 is TGCAGTCTGGGACTAGCGGGAGGGTCGGGCACAGATACGCAGTATTTT. Encoded protein: CSLGLAGGSGTDTQYF.

This clone has only a few counts. The genes are TRBV12-3 or TRBV12-4 and TRBJ2-7; D perhaps matches TRBD2 (5 bases). The V end lost 1 base, the J end lost 7 bases, and 14 bases lay between the germline ends. This CDR3 has 14 amino acids. The CDR3 spells CASSLVATGCEQYF. The CDR3, as DNA: TGTGCCAGCAGTTTAGTAGCGACCGGGTGTGAGCAGTACTTC.

The rearrangement uses TRBV7-9 and TRBJ2-7, with 9 bases that match TRBD2. The CDR3 is 19 amino acids. CDR1 SEHNR and CDR2 FQNEAQ come from the germline V gene (reference sequence). The V gene end was trimmed by 11 bases and the J gene end by 5 bases; junction bases not matched to a gene: 28. CDR3 in DNA: TGTGCCCGCACACGGGGGTGGGCTAACCGGAGCGGGAGGTTCCACGAGCAGTACTTC. This gives the protein CARTRGWANRSGRFHEQYF.

This clone has a count of ten or more. Distinct nucleotide sequences in the sample also encode this CDR3. The chain uses TRBV20-1 and TRBJ1-5; D unresolved. V gave up 6 bases and J gave up 0 bases, with 9 bases separating them. The CDR3 is made up of 13 amino acids. Germline V CDR1 and CDR2: DFQATT, SNEGSKA (reference sequence). Here the CDR3 DNA reads TGCAGTGCAGAACCGGATAGCAATCAGCCCCAGCATTTT. Protein product: CSAEPDSNQPQHF.

V usage is TRBV4-1 and J usage is TRBJ1-6; D remains unclear. The CDR3 consists of 14 residues. V gave up 2 bases and J gave up 8 bases, with 10 bases separating them. Germline lookup yields CDR1 MGHRA and CDR2 YSYEKL. The CDR3 region has the DNA TGCGCCAGCAGCCAACTGACCGTCGATTCACCCCTCCACTTT. This codes for CASSQLTVDSPLHF.

This clone is a singleton in its sample. An end of the junction does not agree with germline; a read error may underlie this. V usage is TRBV19 and J usage is TRBJ1-5; TRBD1 is a possible D gene (5 bases). The CDR3 runs to 19 residues. The germline gives CDR1 LNHDA, CDR2 SQIVND (reference sequence). The CDR3: CASKSEGLVNRVSNHPQHF. In nucleotides, the CDR3 is TGTGCCAGTAAGTCTGAGGGACTTGTAAATCGCGTGAGCAATCATCCCCAGCATTTT.

This clone was counted many times. V and J are TRBV12-3 or TRBV12-4 and TRBJ2-2, with 9 nucleotides matching TRBD2. The V and J ends lost 1 base and 7 bases, in that order; junction bases with no gene match: 4. The CDR3 covers 15 residues. CDR3 sequence: CASSLGGLAYGELFF. DNA for the CDR3: TGTGCCAGCAGTTTAGGCGGACTAGCGTACGGGGAGCTGTTTTTT.

V gene TRBV9 combines with J gene TRBJ1-6, with 7 nucleotides matching TRBD1. The CDR3 is 14 residues long. The germline V gene encodes CDR1 SGDLS and CDR2 YYNGEE. V trimming: 3 bases; J trimming: 10 bases; junction bases outside the gene matches: 7. The CDR3 DNA reads as TGTGCCAGCAGCGGGGGTCCAGGGGGGTCACCCCTCCACTTT. This gives the protein CASSGGPGGSPLHF.

This clone came up a few times. A much bigger clone sits one base away, suggesting this may be a read error. V usage is TRBV20-1 and J usage is TRBJ2-3; TRBD2 matches 7 bases. Germline CDR1 reads DFQATT; CDR2 reads SNEGSKA (reference sequence). The CDR3 consists of 15 residues. CDR3 nucleotide sequence: TGCAGTGCTTGGGGAGGGACCGGGTTAGGGGATATGCAGTATTTT. Translating gives CSAWGGTGLGDMQYF.

This clone was seen many times. The chain has TRBV5-4 and TRBJ2-7, with TRBD1 matching 9 bases. Germline V gene sequence: CDR1 SGHNT, CDR2 YYREEE (reference sequence). The CDR3 covers 18 residues. V lost 0 bases, J lost 1 base, and 11 bases stayed unmatched. In nucleotides, the CDR3 is TGTGCCAGCAGCTTGGGTTACTCTCGGGACAGGGTTTCCTACGAGCAGTACTTC. Translation gives CASSLGYSRDRVSYEQYF.

This chain joins TRBV28 and TRBJ1-2; D is unclear. The CDR3 totals 13 residues. Germline CDR1 MDHEN, CDR2 SYDVKM. V gave up 2 bases and J gave up 4 bases, with 8 bases separating them. The DNA of the CDR3 is TGTGCCAGCAGTTTAGTCCATACCTATGGCTACACCTTC. It translates to CASSLVHTYGYTF.

Regarding this clone: The CDR3 ends on some other residue instead of the conserved phenylalanine or tryptophan, so this is likely a read error. This CDR3 reads CASSPASGSKNEQFL. The CDR3 bases are TGTGCCAGCTCACCCGCTAGCGGTAGTAAGAATGAGCAGTTCCTC. The gene calls are TRBV18 and TRBJ2-1, with TRBD2 matching over 7 bases. CDR1 is KGHSH, CDR2 LQKENI, per germline. CDR3 size: 15 residues. The V and J ends lost 3 bases and 7 bases, in that order; junction bases with no gene match: 9.